This is a list of T cell receptor beta chains from one sample in a study of blood T cell repertoires in COVID-19. This table comes from immunoSEQ multiplex PCR, and its TCRdb copy is limited to in-frame clones, with some not included. The sample has 70,000 to 85,000 clones; roughly 88% are singletons. Sequencing was done on a sample of peripheral blood. Every receptor here comes from a man between 70 and 80 years old with active or convalescent COVID-19. Each CDR3 is given with its conserved first and last residue. D genes are given only for firm matches. Only some rows state a clone size, as once, few, many or a class for expanded clones.

J	size	V	D	DNA	CDR3
TRBJ1-1	-	TRBV12-3/TRBV12-4	-	TGTGCCAGCAGTTACTATCGGGCTGAAGCTTTCTTT	CASSYYRAEAFF
TRBJ2-5	-	TRBV19	TRBD1	TGTGCCAGTAGTGTCGGTCCGGGACAGGGCCGGGGGTTGGGGGAGACCCAGTACTTC	CASSVGPGQGRGLGETQYF
TRBJ2-7	-	TRBV6-5	TRBD2	TGTGCCAGTCAAAAAGCGGGAGAGTCCTACGAGCAGTACTTC	CASQKAGESYEQYF
TRBJ2-7	-	TRBV11-3	-	TGTGCCAGCAGCCCCCCCCACAGGCTACATTTCTACGAGCAGTACTTC	CASSPPHRLHFYEQYF
TRBJ1-4	-	TRBV28	-	TGTGCCAGCAGCGCAGCAGGCGCCGGATTTGAAAAACTGTTTTTT	CASSAAGAGFEKLFF
TRBJ2-1	-	TRBV20-1	-	TGCAGTGCTAGTCGGACGGAGGGCTGGGGTGAGCAGTTCTTC	CSASRTEGWGEQFF
TRBJ2-7	-	TRBV5-1	TRBD1	TGCGCCAGCAGCTTAACCGGGACAGGGGCCTACGAGCAGTACTTC	CASSLTGTGAYEQYF
TRBJ1-1	once	TRBV10-2	-	TGCGCCAGCGGTTCAGGGAGGGGCACTGAAGCTTTCTTT	CASGSGRGTEAFF
TRBJ1-4	-	TRBV5-1	TRBD1	TGCGCCAGCAGCTCCCGGACAGGGGCTCCGGGGGTGGAAAAACTGTTTTTT	CASSSRTGAPGVEKLFF
TRBJ1-1	-	TRBV5-6	-	TGTGCCAGCAGCTTGCAGGGGCACTATCGGGCGGTTGAAGCTTTCTTT	CASSLQGHYRAVEAFF
TRBJ2-5	-	TRBV5-4	TRBD2	TGTGCCAGCAGCCCGGGACTAGCGGGACAAGAGACCCAGTACTTC	CASSPGLAGQETQYF
TRBJ1-5	-	TRBV5-1	TRBD1	TGCGCCAGCAGCTTGTATTGGGGGTATACAGGGGTCAATCAGCCCCAGCATTTT	CASSLYWGYTGVNQPQHF
TRBJ1-2	-	TRBV27	-	TGTGCCAGCAGTTTGGCAGGGGATTCTAACTATGGCTACACCTTC	CASSLAGDSNYGYTF
TRBJ1-1	-	TRBV29-1	-	TGCAGCGTTGGCATCCAGGGAACTGAAGCTTTCTTT	CSVGIQGTEAFF
TRBJ1-4	-	TRBV29-1	-	TGCAGCGTCCGGACAGATGAAAAACTGTTTTTT	CSVRTDEKLFF
TRBJ2-7	-	TRBV6-1	-	TGTGCCAGCAGTGAACACCCAGGGTCGACATACGAGCAGTACTTC	CASSEHPGSTYEQYF
TRBJ2-7	-	TRBV10-3	TRBD2	TGTGCCATCAGTGACCCGGGACTAGTCTTCTACGAGCAGTACTTC	CAISDPGLVFYEQYF
TRBJ1-2	-	TRBV28	-	TGTGCCAGCAGTGCCCCCCGGGGGGGATATTATGGCTACACCTTC	CASSAPRGGYYGYTF
TRBJ2-7	-	TRBV5-1	-	TGCGCCAGCAGCTCTCCGGGTTCCTACGAGCAGTACTTC	CASSSPGSYEQYF
TRBJ2-2	-	TRBV28	TRBD1	TGTGCCAGTAAACCGGGACAGTCCACCGGGGAGCTGTTTTTT	CASKPGQSTGELFF
TRBJ2-1	-	TRBV5-1	TRBD1	TGCGCCAGCAGCTTGAGTTTGGGACAGCGCTACAATGAGCAGTTCTTC	CASSLSLGQRYNEQFF
TRBJ2-3	once	TRBV28	TRBD1	TGTGCCAGCAGCCCATCACAGGGGTACACAGATACGCAGTATTTT	CASSPSQGYTDTQYF
TRBJ2-5	-	TRBV7-6	TRBD2	TGTGCCAGCAGCCATAGACTAGCGGGGGGGTTAGAGACCCAGTACTTC	CASSHRLAGGLETQYF
TRBJ1-1	once	TRBV6-6	-	TGTGCCAGCAGTTACCTCAGGGGTGGGACTGAAGCTTTCTTT	CASSYLRGGTEAFF
TRBJ2-1	-	TRBV29-1	TRBD2	TGCAGCGTTCTCGGACTAGCGGGAGTCAATGAGCAGTTCTTC	CSVLGLAGVNEQFF
TRBJ2-5	-	TRBV2	-	TGTGCCAGCATCCGCCTTCTACCCGGGCAAGAGACCCAGTACTTC	CASIRLLPGQETQYF
TRBJ2-1	-	TRBV19	-	TGTGCCAGTAGTATAGGGGCAATTAGTTCACTCTACAATGAGCAGTTCTTC	CASSIGAISSLYNEQFF